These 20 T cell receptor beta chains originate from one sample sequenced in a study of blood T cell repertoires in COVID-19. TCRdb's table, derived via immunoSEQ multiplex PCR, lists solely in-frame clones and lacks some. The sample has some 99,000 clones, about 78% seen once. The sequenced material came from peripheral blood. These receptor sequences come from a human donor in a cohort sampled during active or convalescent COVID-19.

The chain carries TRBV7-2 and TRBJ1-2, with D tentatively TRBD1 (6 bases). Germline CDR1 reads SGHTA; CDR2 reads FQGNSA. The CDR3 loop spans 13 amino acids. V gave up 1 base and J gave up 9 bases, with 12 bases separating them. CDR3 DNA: TGTGCCAGCAGCTTAGGGACAGCGAGCCGCTACACCTTC. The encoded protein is CASSLGTASRYTF.

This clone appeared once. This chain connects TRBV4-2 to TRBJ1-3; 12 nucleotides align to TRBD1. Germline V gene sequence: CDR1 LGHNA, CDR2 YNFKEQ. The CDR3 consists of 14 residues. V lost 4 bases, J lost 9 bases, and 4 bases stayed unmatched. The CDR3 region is CASSRDRGLSTIYF. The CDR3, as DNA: TGTGCCAGCAGCCGGGACAGGGGGCTTTCCACCATATATTTT.

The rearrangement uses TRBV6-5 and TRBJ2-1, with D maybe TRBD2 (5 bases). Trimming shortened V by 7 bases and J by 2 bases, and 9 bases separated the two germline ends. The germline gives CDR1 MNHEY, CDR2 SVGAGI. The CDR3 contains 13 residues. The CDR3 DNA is TGTGCCAGCAAACTAGTGACCTACAATGAGCAGTTCTTC. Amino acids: CASKLVTYNEQFF.

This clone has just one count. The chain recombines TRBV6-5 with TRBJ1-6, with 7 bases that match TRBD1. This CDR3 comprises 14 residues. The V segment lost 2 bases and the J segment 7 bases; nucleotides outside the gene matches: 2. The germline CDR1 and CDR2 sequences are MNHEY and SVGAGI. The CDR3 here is CASSYETGNSPLHF. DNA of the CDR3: TGTGCCAGCAGTTACGAGACAGGGAATTCACCCCTCCACTTT.

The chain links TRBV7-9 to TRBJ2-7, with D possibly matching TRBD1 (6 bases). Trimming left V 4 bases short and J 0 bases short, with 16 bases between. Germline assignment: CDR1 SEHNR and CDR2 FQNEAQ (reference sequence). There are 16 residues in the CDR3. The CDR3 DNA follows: TGTGCCAGCAGCTCGGATGGACAGAGGAGCTCCTACGAGCAGTACTTC. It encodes CASSSDGQRSSYEQYF. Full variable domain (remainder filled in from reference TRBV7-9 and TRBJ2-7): DTGVSQNPRHKITKRGQNVTFRCDPISEHNRLYWYRQTLGQGPEFLTYFQNEAQLEKSRLLSDRFSAERPKGSFSTLEIQRTEQGDSAMYLCASSSDGQRSSYEQYFGPGTRLTVT.

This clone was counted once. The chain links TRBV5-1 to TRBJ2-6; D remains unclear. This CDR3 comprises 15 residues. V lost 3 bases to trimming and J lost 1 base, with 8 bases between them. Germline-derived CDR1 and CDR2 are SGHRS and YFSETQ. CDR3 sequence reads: CASSSERSGANVLTF. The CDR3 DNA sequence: TGCGCCAGCAGCTCAGAAAGATCTGGGGCCAACGTCCTGACTTTC.

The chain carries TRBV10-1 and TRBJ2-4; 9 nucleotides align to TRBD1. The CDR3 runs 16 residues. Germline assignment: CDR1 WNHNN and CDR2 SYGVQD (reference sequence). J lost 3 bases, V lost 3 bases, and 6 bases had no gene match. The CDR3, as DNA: TGCGCCAGCAGTGACTACAGGGGGCGAAGCAAAAACATTCAGTACTTC. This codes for CASSDYRGRSKNIQYF.

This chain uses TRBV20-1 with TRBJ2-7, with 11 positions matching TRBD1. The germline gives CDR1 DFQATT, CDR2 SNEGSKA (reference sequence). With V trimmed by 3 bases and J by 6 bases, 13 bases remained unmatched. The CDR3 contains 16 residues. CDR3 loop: CSASPFGQGASREQYF. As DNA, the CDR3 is TGCAGTGCTAGTCCCTTCGGACAGGGGGCTTCTCGCGAGCAGTACTTC.

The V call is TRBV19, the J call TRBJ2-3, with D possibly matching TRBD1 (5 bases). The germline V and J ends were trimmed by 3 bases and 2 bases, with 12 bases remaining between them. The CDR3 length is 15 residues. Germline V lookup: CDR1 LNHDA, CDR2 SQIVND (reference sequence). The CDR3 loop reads CASSISRQNTDTQYF. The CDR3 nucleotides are TGTGCCAGTAGTATTTCCCGACAGAACACAGATACGCAGTATTTT.

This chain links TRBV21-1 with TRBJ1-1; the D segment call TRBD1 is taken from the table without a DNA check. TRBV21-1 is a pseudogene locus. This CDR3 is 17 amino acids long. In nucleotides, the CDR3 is TGTGCCAGCATTGACGTGCCCGTAGGGGGCTCGTTCACTGAAGCTTTCTTT. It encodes CASIDVPVGGSFTEAFF.

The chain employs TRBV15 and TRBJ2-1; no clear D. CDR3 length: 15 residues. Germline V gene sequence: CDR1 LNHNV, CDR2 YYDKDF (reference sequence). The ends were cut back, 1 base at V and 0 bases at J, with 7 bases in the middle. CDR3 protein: CATSRAQSSYNEQFF. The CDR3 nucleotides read TGTGCCACCAGCAGAGCACAGAGCTCCTACAATGAGCAGTTCTTC.

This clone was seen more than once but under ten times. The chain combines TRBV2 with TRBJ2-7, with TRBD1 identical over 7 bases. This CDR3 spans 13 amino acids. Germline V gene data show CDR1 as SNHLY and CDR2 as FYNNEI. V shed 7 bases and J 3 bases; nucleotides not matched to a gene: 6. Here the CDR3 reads CASMGQLDYEQYF. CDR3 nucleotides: TGTGCCAGCATGGGACAGCTTGACTACGAGCAGTACTTC.

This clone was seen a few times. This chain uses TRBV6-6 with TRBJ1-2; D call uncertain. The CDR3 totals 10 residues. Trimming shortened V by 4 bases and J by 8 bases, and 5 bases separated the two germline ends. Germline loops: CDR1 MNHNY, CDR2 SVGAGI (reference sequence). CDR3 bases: TGTGCCAGCAGTTCTGAGGGCTACACCTTC. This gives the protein CASSSEGYTF.

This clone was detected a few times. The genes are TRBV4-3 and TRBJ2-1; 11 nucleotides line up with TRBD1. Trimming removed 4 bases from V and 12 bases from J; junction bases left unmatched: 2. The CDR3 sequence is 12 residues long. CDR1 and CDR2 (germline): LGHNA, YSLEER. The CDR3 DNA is TGCGCCAGCAGCCGGGACAGGGGGTCGCAGTTCTTC. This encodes CASSRDRGSQFF.

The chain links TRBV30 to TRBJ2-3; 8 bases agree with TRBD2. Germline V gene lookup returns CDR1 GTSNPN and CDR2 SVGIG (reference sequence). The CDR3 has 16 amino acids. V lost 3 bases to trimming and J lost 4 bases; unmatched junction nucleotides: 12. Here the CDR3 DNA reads TGTGCCTGGAGGGCGGGGGGAGCGTTTCGGGCAGATACGCAGTATTTT. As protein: CAWRAGGAFRADTQYF.

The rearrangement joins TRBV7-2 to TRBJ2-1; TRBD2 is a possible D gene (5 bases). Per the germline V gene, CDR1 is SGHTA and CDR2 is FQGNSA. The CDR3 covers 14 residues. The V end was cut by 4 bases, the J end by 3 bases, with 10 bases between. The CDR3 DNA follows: TGTGCCAGCAGCTATTCGGAGGTCTACAATGAGCAGTTCTTC. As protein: CASSYSEVYNEQFF. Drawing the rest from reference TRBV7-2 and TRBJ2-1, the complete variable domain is GAGVSQSPSNKVTEKGKDVELRCDPISGHTALYWYRQSLGQGLEFLIYFQGNSAPDKSGLPSDRFSAERTGGSVSTLTIQRTQQEDSAVYLCASSYSEVYNEQFFGPGTRLTVL.

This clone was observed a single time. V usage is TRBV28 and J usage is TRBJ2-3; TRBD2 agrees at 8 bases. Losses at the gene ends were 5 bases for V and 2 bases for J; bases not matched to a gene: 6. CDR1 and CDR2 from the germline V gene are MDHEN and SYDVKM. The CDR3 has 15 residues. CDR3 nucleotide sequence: TGTGCCAGCAGTCTCTCACTAGCGGCCACAGATACGCAGTATTTT. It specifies CASSLSLAATDTQYF. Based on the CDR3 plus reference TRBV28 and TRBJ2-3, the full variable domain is DVKVTQSSRYLVKRTGEKVFLECVQDMDHENMFWYRQDPGLGLRLIYFSYDVKMKEKGDIPEGYSVSREKKERFSLILESASTNQTSMYLCASSLSLAATDTQYFGPGTRLTVL.

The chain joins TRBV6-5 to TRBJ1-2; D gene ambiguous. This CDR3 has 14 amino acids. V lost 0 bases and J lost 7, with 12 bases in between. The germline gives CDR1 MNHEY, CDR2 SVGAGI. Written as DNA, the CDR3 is TGTGCCAGCAGTTACTCGGGGAGGGTCGGTGGCTACACCTTC. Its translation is CASSYSGRVGGYTF.

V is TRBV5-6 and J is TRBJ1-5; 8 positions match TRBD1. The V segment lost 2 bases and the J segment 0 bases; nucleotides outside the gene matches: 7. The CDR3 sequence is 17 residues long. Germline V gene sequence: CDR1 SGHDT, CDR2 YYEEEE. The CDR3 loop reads CASSFNRGMYSNQPQHF. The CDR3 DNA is TGTGCCAGCAGCTTCAACAGGGGGATGTATAGCAATCAGCCCCAGCATTTT.

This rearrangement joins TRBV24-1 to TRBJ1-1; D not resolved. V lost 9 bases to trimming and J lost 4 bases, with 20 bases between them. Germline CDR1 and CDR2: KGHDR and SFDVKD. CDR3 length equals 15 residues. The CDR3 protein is CATGLSRVIFTEAFF. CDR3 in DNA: TGTGCCACCGGTCTTTCACGGGTTATCTTCACTGAAGCTTTCTTT.